The entry below describes one T cell receptor (beta chain). V dropped 2 bases and J dropped 0 bases, with 5 bases sitting between them. CDR1 is SGHTA, CDR2 FQGNSA, per germline. This CDR3 region has 14 residues. One entry per CDR3 protein, called by TCRdb with MiXCR from the 5' RACE reads. The top ten clones hold around 19% of a sample with a few hundred thousand distinct CDR3 sequences, approximately 4% of them seen once. The data were obtained in a study of T cells after yellow fever vaccination. Specimen: PBMCs, collected 15 days after the yellow fever booster vaccination. The sequence came from a young man who received the YFV17D yellow fever vaccine. This chain uses TRBV7-2 with TRBJ1-5, with unresolved D. The CDR3 DNA sequence: TGTGCCAGCAGCTTATCCCATAGCAATCAGCCCCAGCATTTT. Its protein is CASSLSHSNQPQHF.